Listed here are 28 T cell receptor beta chains from one sample, sequenced in a study of blood T cell repertoires in COVID-19. Sequencing used immunoSEQ multiplex PCR; TCRdb keeps in-frame clones, though not all of them. The sample yields about 91,000 clones, 70% to 90% seen once. What was sequenced was peripheral blood. The source is a woman of 80 years or more with active COVID-19.

V and J are TRBV9 and TRBJ2-5; 12 bases map to TRBD2. Per germline, CDR1 SGDLS and CDR2 YYNGEE. This CDR3 region has 17 residues. With V trimmed by 0 bases and J by 4 bases, 7 bases remained unmatched. The CDR3 here is CASSVVPSGRARETQYF. CDR3 in DNA: TGTGCCAGCAGCGTAGTCCCTAGCGGGAGGGCCCGAGAGACCCAGTACTTC.

V gene TRBV28 combines with J gene TRBJ1-5, with 11 nucleotides matching TRBD1. V was clipped by 3 bases and J by 7 bases; unmatched bases: 5. Germline values: CDR1 MDHEN, CDR2 SYDVKM. The CDR3 is made up of 15 amino acids. Here the CDR3 reads CASSFGTGGGQPQHF. DNA of the CDR3: TGTGCCAGCAGTTTCGGGACAGGGGGTGGACAGCCCCAGCATTTT.

This chain uses TRBV9 with TRBJ2-1; 9 bases are a match to TRBD2. Germline lookup yields CDR1 SGDLS and CDR2 YYNGEE. This CDR3 is built from 13 residues. V lost 3 bases, J lost 9 bases, and 4 bases stayed unmatched. The CDR3 sequence is CASSAMTSGEQFF. For the CDR3, the DNA is TGTGCCAGCAGCGCGATGACTAGCGGTGAGCAGTTCTTC. The variable domain in full, with the rest retrieved from reference TRBV9 and TRBJ2-1, is DSGVTQTPKHLITATGQRVTLRCSPRSGDLSVYWYQQSLDQGLQFLIQYYNGEERAKGNILERFSAQQFPDLHSELNLSSLELGDSALYFCASSAMTSGEQFFGPGTRLTVL.

This sequence joins TRBV5-3 and TRBJ1-5, with 8 positions matching TRBD1. TRBV5-3 counts as an open reading frame of uncertain function. There are 17 residues in the CDR3. The J segment lost 7 bases and the V segment lost 0 bases, leaving 12 bases of the junction unmatched. DNA of the CDR3: TGTGCCAGAAGCTTGGTCGCCAGGGGGCTCTCAGGACAGCCCCAGCATTTT. This encodes CARSLVARGLSGQPQHF.

As DNA, the CDR3 is TGTGCCAGCTCACCAGCGGGACTAGCGGGAGCTGAGCAGTTCTTC. Its translation: CASSPAGLAGAEQFF. The chain couples TRBV18 to TRBJ2-1, with 14 bases aligning to TRBD2. Germline CDR1 is KGHSH and CDR2 is LQKENI. V shed 2 bases, J shed 9 bases, and the junction held 3 bases outside the gene matches. This CDR3 has 15 residues.

This chain connects TRBV2 to TRBJ2-6; 11 bases match TRBD2. The CDR3 is 17 amino acids. The J segment lost 0 bases and the V segment lost 8 bases, leaving 6 bases of the junction unmatched. From germline, CDR1 is SNHLY and CDR2 FYNNEI. CDR3 in amino acids: CASEGLAESSGANVLTF. The CDR3 nucleotides are TGTGCCAGCGAGGGACTAGCGGAATCCTCTGGGGCCAACGTCCTGACTTTC.

This rearrangement joins TRBV5-1 to TRBJ2-3; the D gene is possibly TRBD2 (5 bases). The V and J ends lost 0 bases and 11 bases respectively, with 13 bases between them. In germline, CDR1 is SGHRS, CDR2 YFSETQ. The CDR3 is made up of 13 amino acids. The CDR3 region is CASSLDGGFGQYF. CDR3 sequence (DNA): TGCGCCAGCAGCTTGGACGGAGGCTTTGGGCAGTATTTT.

This chain joins TRBV19 and TRBJ2-1, with 11 positions matching TRBD2. The CDR3 sequence is 18 residues long. Germline assignment: CDR1 LNHDA and CDR2 SQIVND (reference sequence). After removal of 3 bases from V and 4 bases from J, the junction contained 11 bases not matched to a gene. The CDR3 coding sequence is TGTGCCAGTAGTATCCCCTTCATAGCGGGAGGGGGGTACAATGAGCAGTTCTTC. Residues: CASSIPFIAGGGYNEQFF.

The CDR3 DNA reads as TGTGCCAGTAGTATTTTGGCAGGGGATCAGCCCCAGCATTTT. Protein product: CASSILAGDQPQHF. This chain connects TRBV19 to TRBJ1-5, with D possibly matching TRBD1 (6 bases). The germline gives CDR1 LNHDA, CDR2 SQIVND (reference sequence). V was clipped by 3 bases and J by 5 bases, with 11 bases between them. The length of the CDR3 is 14 residues.

The chain has TRBV3-1 (or the pseudogene TRBV3-2) and TRBJ2-3; 10 bases are shared with TRBD1. CDR1 is LGHDT and CDR2 is YNNKEL in the germline V gene (reference sequence). This CDR3 has 15 amino acids. V dropped 4 bases and J dropped 2; count of bases not matched to a gene: 3. Here the CDR3 DNA reads TGTGCCAGCAGCCTAGGACAGGGGGACACAGATACGCAGTATTTT. Its translation: CASSLGQGDTDTQYF.

This clone was seen a single time. CDR3 amino acids: CASSLRQGAIGYTF. The CDR3 coding sequence is TGTGCCAGCAGCTTACGACAGGGGGCAATTGGCTACACCTTC. This chain uses TRBV9 with TRBJ1-2, with 10 positions matching TRBD1. Losses at the gene ends were 4 bases for V and 7 bases for J; bases not matched to a gene: 7. Germline V gene sequence: CDR1 SGDLS, CDR2 YYNGEE. This CDR3 is built from 14 residues. The full variable domain, with the rest looked up from reference TRBV9 and TRBJ1-2, is DSGVTQTPKHLITATGQRVTLRCSPRSGDLSVYWYQQSLDQGLQFLIQYYNGEERAKGNILERFSAQQFPDLHSELNLSSLELGDSALYFCASSLRQGAIGYTFGSGTRLTVV.

This clone was detected only once. CDR3 coding DNA: TGTGCCAGCAGCTCGCCGGGACTAGTGGTCGGCGAGCAGTACTTC. Residues: CASSSPGLVVGEQYF. The chain has TRBV11-1 and TRBJ2-7, with TRBD2 matching 8 bases. Germline CDR1 SGHAT, CDR2 FQDESV (reference sequence). J gave up 6 bases and V 4 bases, and 11 bases lay outside the gene matches. This CDR3 is built from 15 residues.

This clone was detected only once. The chain has TRBV15 and TRBJ2-5, with D possibly TRBD1 on 5 matching bases. Germline assignment: CDR1 LNHNV and CDR2 YYDKDF (reference sequence). Trimming removed 6 bases at V and 5 bases at J, with 13 bases between. CDR3 length: 13 amino acids. CDR3 residues: CATSPGKWETQYF. The DNA of the CDR3 is TGTGCCACCAGTCCAGGGAAGTGGGAGACCCAGTACTTC.

The rearrangement links TRBV2 to TRBJ1-1; D ambiguous. Trimming shortened V by 5 bases and J by 6 bases, and 7 bases separated the two germline ends. Germline CDR1 and CDR2: SNHLY and FYNNEI. The CDR3 length is 11 residues. This CDR3 reads CASSLGPEAFF. The CDR3, as DNA: TGTGCCAGCAGTCTGGGCCCTGAAGCTTTCTTT.

The CDR3 sequence is CASSLRLDTGELFF. The DNA of the CDR3 is TGTGCCAGCTCACTTCGACTGGACACCGGGGAGCTGTTTTTT. The chain has TRBV18 and TRBJ2-2; D gene uncertain. The CDR3 sequence is 14 residues long. The germline V gene encodes CDR1 KGHSH and CDR2 LQKENI. V was shortened by 4 bases and J by 3 bases, with 9 bases between the two germline ends.

This rearrangement joins TRBV25-1 to TRBJ1-3, with D hard to call. The CDR3 covers 14 residues. V was clipped by 4 bases and J by 3 bases, with 10 bases between them. Germline V gene lookup returns CDR1 MGHDK and CDR2 SYGVNS. CDR3: CASSGSYGGNTIYF. In nucleotides, the CDR3 is TGTGCCAGCAGTGGGTCTTACGGTGGAAACACCATATATTTT.

The chain joins TRBV4-2 to TRBJ2-3, with 8 nucleotides matching TRBD2. The V segment lost 3 bases and the J segment 2 bases; nucleotides outside the gene matches: 7. Germline V gives CDR1 LGHNA, CDR2 YNFKEQ. The CDR3 spans 16 residues. In DNA, the CDR3 is TGTGCCAGCAGCCAGCCCGGGACTAGAGACACAGATACGCAGTATTTT. Amino acid sequence: CASSQPGTRDTDTQYF.

This chain connects TRBV18 to TRBJ2-2; D gene uncertain. From germline, CDR1 is KGHSH and CDR2 LQKENI. V was trimmed by 5 bases and J by 0 bases, leaving 13 bases between them. This CDR3 has 16 amino acids. CDR3 DNA sequence: TGTGCCAGCTCAGACATTTTAAAAGCGAACACCGGGGAGCTGTTTTTT. Its protein product is CASSDILKANTGELFF.

The gene calls are TRBV19 and TRBJ2-7, with D perhaps matching TRBD2 (6 bases). The CDR3 consists of 15 residues. Germline CDR1 is LNHDA and CDR2 is SQIVND (reference sequence). Trimming removed 3 bases at V and 1 base at J, with 13 bases between. CDR3 residues: CASSMATRGSYEQYF. As DNA, the CDR3 is TGTGCCAGTAGTATGGCGACCCGGGGGTCCTACGAGCAGTACTTC.

The chain recombines TRBV21-1 with TRBJ2-5; no DNA check was done on the table's D call, TRBD1. TRBV21-1 is an annotated pseudogene. CDR3 size: 16 residues. The CDR3 DNA reads TGTGCCAGCAGCAAAAGATTTACAGGTTGGCAAGAGACCCAGTACTTC. This sequence encodes CASSKRFTGWQETQYF.

The V gene is TRBV4-2, the J gene TRBJ2-5; the D is unclear. The CDR3 loop spans 16 amino acids. Per the germline V gene, CDR1 is LGHNA and CDR2 is YNFKEQ. V was clipped by 0 bases and J by 1 base, with 12 bases between them. The CDR3 is CASSQDHGRIQETQYF. The CDR3 coding sequence is TGTGCCAGCAGCCAAGATCATGGCAGGATCCAAGAGACCCAGTACTTC.

The V and J genes are TRBV23-1 and TRBJ2-7; D call uncertain. TRBV23-1 has ORF status, its function being uncertain. This CDR3 has 17 amino acids. Deletions cut 1 base from V and 4 bases from J, with 20 bases between. The CDR3 loop is CASSQWRSSTPFYEQYF. The CDR3 DNA is TGCGCCAGCAGTCAATGGCGGTCCTCCACCCCCTTTTACGAGCAGTACTTC.

The V call is TRBV25-1, the J call TRBJ2-1; TRBD2 matches at 11 bases. V shed 4 bases and J 6 bases; nucleotides not matched to a gene: 8. From germline, CDR1 is MGHDK and CDR2 SYGVNS. The CDR3 spans 16 residues. The CDR3 bases are TGTGCCAGCAGTGTGTGGCGGACTAGCGGGCTCAATGAGCAGTTCTTC. It codes for CASSVWRTSGLNEQFF.

V usage is TRBV5-5 and J usage is TRBJ2-1, with 12 bases that match TRBD2. The ends lost 4 bases at V and 6 bases at J; junction bases unmatched: 8. From germline, CDR1 is SGHKS and CDR2 YYEKEE (reference sequence). This CDR3 contains 16 residues. The CDR3 DNA reads TGTGCCAGCAGCCTCCGCCCGGGACTAGCGGGCAATGAGCAGTTCTTC. Amino acids: CASSLRPGLAGNEQFF.

J is TRBJ1-2 and V is TRBV19, with TRBD1 matching 9 bases. CDR3 length: 16 residues. The germline V gene encodes CDR1 LNHDA and CDR2 SQIVND (reference sequence). V shed 7 bases, J shed 7 bases, and the junction held 16 bases outside the gene matches. For the CDR3, the DNA is TGTGCCAGTATCCCCCCGGGACAGGGTTTGAGAGGTGGCTACACCTTC. Its protein product is CASIPPGQGLRGGYTF. Drawing the rest from reference TRBV19 and TRBJ1-2, the complete variable domain is DGGITQSPKYLFRKEGQNVTLSCEQNLNHDAMYWYRQDPGQGLRLIYYSQIVNDFQKGDIAEGYSVSREKKESFPLTVTSAQKNPTAFYLCASIPPGQGLRGGYTFGSGTRLTVV.

The chain carries TRBV7-8 and TRBJ1-3; TRBD1 aligns across 10 bases. The CDR3 contains 15 residues. Trimming at V came to 1 base and at J to 6 bases, leaving 3 bases not matched to a gene. Per germline, CDR1 SGHVS and CDR2 FQNEAQ. This CDR3 reads CASSLVGQGINTIYF. The CDR3 coding sequence is TGTGCCAGCAGCTTAGTGGGACAGGGGATAAACACCATATATTTT. Full variable domain (rest looked up from reference TRBV7-8 and TRBJ1-3): GAGVSQSPRYKVAKRGQDVALRCDPISGHVSLFWYQQALGQGPEFLTYFQNEAQLDKSGLPSDRFFAERPEGSVSTLKIQRTQQEDSAVYLCASSLVGQGINTIYFGEGSWLTVV.

This chain uses TRBV6-5 with TRBJ1-2; 7 bases are shared with TRBD1. This CDR3 has 13 amino acids. V gave up 10 bases and J gave up 8 bases; unmatched junction bases: 13. CDR1 and CDR2 from the germline V gene are MNHEY and SVGAGI. CDR3 region: CATRGGLQGGYTF. CDR3 nucleotides: TGTGCCACCAGGGGGGGGCTCCAAGGAGGCTACACCTTC.

The J gene is TRBJ2-5, the V gene TRBV24-1; D not certain. CDR3 length equals 14 residues. Germline V gives CDR1 KGHDR, CDR2 SFDVKD. V was trimmed by 2 bases and J by 5 bases, leaving 11 bases between them. The CDR3 nucleotides are TGTGCCACCAGTGATTCAGTGGGCTGGGAGACCCAGTACTTC. Translated, it gives CATSDSVGWETQYF.